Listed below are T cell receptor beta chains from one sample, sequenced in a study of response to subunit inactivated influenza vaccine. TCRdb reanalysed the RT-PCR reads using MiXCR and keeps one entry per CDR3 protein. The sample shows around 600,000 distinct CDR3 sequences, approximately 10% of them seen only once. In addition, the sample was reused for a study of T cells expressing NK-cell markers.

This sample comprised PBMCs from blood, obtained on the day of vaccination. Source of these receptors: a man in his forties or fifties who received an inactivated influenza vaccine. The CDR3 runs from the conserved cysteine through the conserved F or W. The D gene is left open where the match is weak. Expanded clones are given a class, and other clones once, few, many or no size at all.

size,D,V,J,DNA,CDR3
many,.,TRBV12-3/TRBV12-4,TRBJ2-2,TGTGCCAGCAGTTTAGTGTGGATTCCGGGGGGCCCGGGGGAGCTGTTTTTT,CASSLVWIPGGPGELFF
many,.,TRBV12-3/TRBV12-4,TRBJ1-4,TGTGCCAGCAGTCAGTCGGGGGAAAAACTGTTTTTT,CASSQSGEKLFF
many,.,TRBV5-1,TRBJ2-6,TGCGCCAGCAGCTTGGACGTATCTGGGGCCAACGTCCTGACTTTC,CASSLDVSGANVLTF
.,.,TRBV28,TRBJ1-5,TGTGCCATGGGCCCCGGGGTCATTTCAAAGCGGGTCGATCAGCCCCAGCATTTT,CAMGPGVISKRVDQPQHF
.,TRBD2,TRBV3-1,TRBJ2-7,TGTGCCAGCAGCCAAGTCCCCTACGCGGGGGATGAGCAGTACTTC,CASSQVPYAGDEQYF
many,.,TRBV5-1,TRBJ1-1,TGCGCCAGCAGCCTCGGATTGACCACTGAAGCTTTCTTT,CASSLGLTTEAFF
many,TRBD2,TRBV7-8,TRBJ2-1,TGTGCCAGCAGCTTGCTAGTAGCGGGGGGATACAATGAGCAGTTCTTC,CASSLLVAGGYNEQFF
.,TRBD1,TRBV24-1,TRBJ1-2,TGTGCCACCAGTGACCGTGGGACAGGGTATGGCTACACCTTC,CATSDRGTGYGYTF
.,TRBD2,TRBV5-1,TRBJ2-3,TGCGCCAGCAGCGCTAGCGGGGGGCAAACAGATACGCAGTATTTT,CASSASGGQTDTQYF
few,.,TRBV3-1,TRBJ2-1,TGTGCCAGCAGCCAGCGCACTAGCTTGCTTGGCGATGAGCAGTTCTTC,CASSQRTSLLGDEQFF
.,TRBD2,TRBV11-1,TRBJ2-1,TGTGCCAGCAGCTTGGGACTAGCGGGAAGAATTAGCTCCTACAATGAGCAGTTCTTC,CASSLGLAGRISSYNEQFF
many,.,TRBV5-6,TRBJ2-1,TGTGCCAGCAGCTTCAGAACAGTCCACAATGAGCAGTTCTTC,CASSFRTVHNEQFF
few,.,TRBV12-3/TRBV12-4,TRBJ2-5,TGTGCCAGCAGTCTTCGACGGAACCAAGAGACCCAGTACTTC,CASSLRRNQETQYF
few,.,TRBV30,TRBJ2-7,TGTGCCTGGAGTGCGGCAGTAAGGTTCCACGAGCAGTACTTC,CAWSAAVRFHEQYF
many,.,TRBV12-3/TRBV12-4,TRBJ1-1,TGTGCCAGCAAAGGACCCGCGTTTAGCGCTGAAGCTTTCTTT,CASKGPAFSAEAFF
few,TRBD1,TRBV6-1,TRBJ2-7,TGTGCCAGCAGAGTGGACAGGGTCTCCTACGAGCAGTACTTC,CASRVDRVSYEQYF